This T cell receptor (beta chain) was recovered during a study of OX40 agonist ivuxolimab in advanced cancers. Notes on the research overall: The costimulatory receptor OX40 (CD134) was targeted by ivuxolimab, a fully human IgG2 agonistic monoclonal antibody. Intravenous ivuxolimab was administered to patients every 2 weeks at six dose levels: 0.01, 0.1, 0.3, 1.5, 3 and 10 mg/kg. Among the roughly 52 dose-escalation patients, roughly 20 had hepatocellular carcinoma, 15 or so melanoma, 9 renal cell carcinoma and 9 head and neck cancer. In the dose-escalation cohort, roughly 82% of patients were male, and the mean age was roughly 60 years with a range of roughly 20 to 85. Patients were allowed to have had prior anti-PD-1, anti-PD-L1 or anti-CTLA-4 therapy, and approximately 39% of the dose-escalation patients had been treated with checkpoint inhibitors. Three dose-escalation patients achieved partial responses, one with hepatocellular carcinoma and two with cutaneous melanoma. Peripheral TCRbeta sequencing was intended to test whether TCR sequence diversity was altered and clonal T-cell expansion was caused by ivuxolimab. The paper covers the monotherapy dose-escalation part of the phase I ivuxolimab trial, which included N of about 56 patients. On the study overall, not on this receptor specifically: Clonal expansion of both CD4+ and CD8+ blood T cells was observed from baseline to week 6 at doses 0.1 to 3.0 mg/kg. After ivuxolimab, CD8+ T cells had more expanded clones than CD4+ T cells on average. Low levels of normalized T-cell clonal expansion were also shown by some nonresponding patients. Which antigens the clonally expanded peripheral T cells were specific for was not determined. In the 0.1-3.0 mg/kg groups, partial responders were among the patients with the lowest normalized peripheral clonal expansion, particularly in CD8+ T cells.

The CDR3 numbers 13 residues from cysteine through phenylalanine. The DNA shown is the 39-base CDR3, in frame from base 1. For CDR1 and CDR2, the germline V gene lists SNHLY and FYNNEI. V sheds 5 bases and J sheds 3 bases, leaving 10 bases between their ends. For this clone: Its target antigen remains unknown. No base-level quality is on record; no much larger clone is a single base apart.

Genomic DNA was extracted from sorted cells for sequencing of the TCRbeta CDR3 region. The immunoSEQ Assay was used to sequence the TCRbeta CDR3 regions. Here the immuneACCESS table is served through TCRdb, limited to in-frame sequences with V and J called. Missing clones are a known gap in these copies; in checked studies unresolved V genes cover under half, and the rest lacks a known reason. This sample gives over 60,000 clones in total; 80% to 90% of them show up just once. About 0.94% of the sample is in the top ten clones. The trial excluded patients who had a history of autoimmune disease or were on systemic immunosuppression. In every dose cohort, peripheral blood was drawn for TCR sequencing at baseline, cycle 4 day 1, and cycle 7 day 1. Samples came from an open-label, multicenter, first-in-human phase I dose-escalation trial of ivuxolimab. Adults with locally advanced or metastatic melanoma, renal cell, hepatocellular, or head and neck squamous cell carcinoma were enrolled in the trial. Before TCR sequencing, CD4+ T cells and CD8+ T cells from peripheral blood were sorted into separate populations.

Recombination connected TRBV2 to TRBJ1-2; TRBD1 is a weak D gene call, 5 bases matching. The input for sequencing was CD4+ or CD8+ T cells sorted from blood, taken in a trial of the OX40 agonist ivuxolimab. This TCR was recovered from an adult with an advanced solid tumor such as melanoma, head and neck, liver or kidney cancer. The nucleotide sequence is given as TGTGCCAGCAGTACTGACAGTTACTATGGCTACACCTTC. Translation gives CASSTDSYYGYTF.